The entry below describes one TCR beta chain. There is no known antigen for this receptor. Base-call qualities are not available, and no considerably larger clone is one nucleotide away. TCRbeta CDR3 regions were profiled with the immunoSEQ Assay using bias-controlled multiplex PCR amplification of genomic DNA. The study's processing was this. The absolute abundance of each unique TCRbeta CDR3 region was quantified after sequences were collapsed and filtered. Two models were used to test differential abundance: a binomial model (Fisher-equivalent) and a beta-binomial model that adds time-dependent variance fitted from healthy donors. Any clone with fewer than 5 combined templates was excluded, and a clone was called differentially abundant if its Benjamini-Hochberg FDR was below 0.01. Using the form v = (b*log(k)+a)^2, the beta-binomial variance was modeled as a function of the total template count across the two samples. As stored in TCRdb, this immuneACCESS dataset retains in-frame rearrangements with V and J assigned. A fraction of the clones does not appear; measured against another copy, unresolved V genes explain less than half of the discrepancy, and the remainder lacks a known reason. Clone size and V and J calls were adopted from that table, with D and trimming inferred from the DNA. Counted in this sample were 100,000 to 150,000 clones; 86% of them appeared once. Jointly, the top ten make up 7.5% to 8.5% of the sample.

No immune events, such as infections, were documented for the healthy donors during the collection period. Time-dependent variance in a beta-binomial model of T-cell clone differential abundance was calibrated using healthy-donor blood repertoires as a training cohort. There were roughly 10 healthy donors in the training cohort, of whom 3 were female and 7 were male. The donors were between roughly 25 and 64 years old, with an average age of about 47 years. Whole blood was collected from each healthy donor at three time points spaced about two weeks apart and obtained from a commercial supplier. Genomic DNA was extracted from unsorted whole blood for immunosequencing. The sample belongs to a study of identifying expanded T cells in peripheral blood (dated by TCRdb to the late 2010s). Regarding the research as a whole: Technical replicates were generated by sequencing separate aliquots of the same genomic DNA pool, with four replicates compared pairwise.

Here is what the overall study found, with its caveats: Approximately 1.2 differentially abundant clones were flagged by the binomial model between technical replicates, whereas about 16 and 20 were flagged over around two weeks and four weeks, respectively. For all healthy donors, the variance in clone template counts between approximately two-week samples rose significantly as total template count increased. The authors expected biological variance in healthy repertoires might increase further over much longer intervals such as months to years. The beta-binomial model significantly reduced the number of clones called differentially abundant and the false-positive rate across all healthy-donor time intervals.

The CDR3 covers 16 residues, taking in both the cysteine and the phenylalanine. Of all the DNA, just the CDR3 is kept, 48 bases in frame from base 1. The chain links TRBV21-1 with TRBJ2-7; the table calls TRBD1, which could not be checked here. TRBV21-1 is a pseudogene. Input material: blood. The receptor was isolated from a person aged 18 to 70 in good health. The base sequence is TGTGCCAGCAGCAAATGCGCTTTGGGGGCTAGGGACGAGCAGTACTTC. This encodes CASSKCALGARDEQYF.